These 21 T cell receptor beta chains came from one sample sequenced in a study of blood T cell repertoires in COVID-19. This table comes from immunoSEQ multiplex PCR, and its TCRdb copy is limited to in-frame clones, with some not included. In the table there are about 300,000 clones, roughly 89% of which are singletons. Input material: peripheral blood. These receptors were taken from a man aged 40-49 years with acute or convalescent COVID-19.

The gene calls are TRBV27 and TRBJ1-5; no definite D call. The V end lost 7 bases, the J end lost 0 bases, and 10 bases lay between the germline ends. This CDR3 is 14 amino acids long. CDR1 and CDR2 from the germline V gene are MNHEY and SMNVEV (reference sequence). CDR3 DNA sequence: TGTGCCAGCACGTCCGGGGATAGCAATCAGCCCCAGCATTTT. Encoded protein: CASTSGDSNQPQHF.

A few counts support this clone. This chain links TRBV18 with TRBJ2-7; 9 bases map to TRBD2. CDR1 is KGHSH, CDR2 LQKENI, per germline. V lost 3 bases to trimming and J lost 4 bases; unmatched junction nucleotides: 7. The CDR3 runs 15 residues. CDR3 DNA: TGTGCCAGCTCACCCCCAGCGGGGGGTCTGTACGAGCAGTACTTC. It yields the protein CASSPPAGGLYEQYF.

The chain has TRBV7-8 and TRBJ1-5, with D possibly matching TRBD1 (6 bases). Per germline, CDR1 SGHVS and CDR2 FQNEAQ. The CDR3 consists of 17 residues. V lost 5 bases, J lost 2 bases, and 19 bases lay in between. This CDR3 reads CASSPLGGARGNQPQHF. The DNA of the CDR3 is TGTGCCAGCAGCCCCCTGGGGGGGGCGCGAGGCAATCAGCCCCAGCATTTT.

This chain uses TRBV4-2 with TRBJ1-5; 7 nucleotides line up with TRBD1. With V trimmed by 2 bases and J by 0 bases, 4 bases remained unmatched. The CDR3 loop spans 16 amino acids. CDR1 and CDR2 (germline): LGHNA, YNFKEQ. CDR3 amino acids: CASSQSQGYSNQPQHF. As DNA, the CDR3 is TGTGCCAGCAGCCAATCACAGGGGTATAGCAATCAGCCCCAGCATTTT.

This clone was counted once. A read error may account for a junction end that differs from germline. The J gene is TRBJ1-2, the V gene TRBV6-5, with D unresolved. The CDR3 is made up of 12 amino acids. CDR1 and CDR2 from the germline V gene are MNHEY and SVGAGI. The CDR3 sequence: CAGYLPYYGYTF. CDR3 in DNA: TGTGCCGGATATCTCCCTTACTACGGCTACACCTTC.

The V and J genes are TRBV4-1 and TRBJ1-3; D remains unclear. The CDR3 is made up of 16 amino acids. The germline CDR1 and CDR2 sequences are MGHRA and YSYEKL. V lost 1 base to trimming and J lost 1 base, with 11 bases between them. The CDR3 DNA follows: TGCGCCAGCAGCCAAGTAGATCGGGAATCTGGAAACACCATATATTTT. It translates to CASSQVDRESGNTIYF.

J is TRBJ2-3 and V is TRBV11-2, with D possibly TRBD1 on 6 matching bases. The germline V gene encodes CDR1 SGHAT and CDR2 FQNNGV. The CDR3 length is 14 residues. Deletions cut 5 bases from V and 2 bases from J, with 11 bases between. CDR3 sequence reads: CASSLTGITDTQYF. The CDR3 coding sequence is TGTGCCAGCAGCCTCACAGGGATCACAGATACGCAGTATTTT.

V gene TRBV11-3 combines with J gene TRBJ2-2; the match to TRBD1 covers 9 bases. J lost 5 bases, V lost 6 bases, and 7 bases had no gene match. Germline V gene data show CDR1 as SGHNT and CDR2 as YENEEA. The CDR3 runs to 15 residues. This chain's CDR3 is CASSTDRGRTGELFF. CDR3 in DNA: TGTGCCAGCAGTACGGACAGGGGTCGAACCGGGGAGCTGTTTTTT. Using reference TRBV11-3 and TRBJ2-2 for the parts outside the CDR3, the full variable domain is EAGVVQSPRYKIIEKKQPVAFWCNPISGHNTLYWYLQNLGQGPELLIRYENEEAVDDSQLPKDRFSAERLKGVDSTLKIQPAELGDSAVYLCASSTDRGRTGELFFGEGSRLTVL.

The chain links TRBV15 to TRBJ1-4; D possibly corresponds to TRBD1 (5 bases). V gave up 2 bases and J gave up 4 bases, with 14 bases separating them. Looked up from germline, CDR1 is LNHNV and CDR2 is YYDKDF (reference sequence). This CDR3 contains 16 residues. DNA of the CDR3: TGTGCCACCAGCAGACCCCTTGGGGGGTTTAATGAAAAACTGTTTTTT. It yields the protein CATSRPLGGFNEKLFF.

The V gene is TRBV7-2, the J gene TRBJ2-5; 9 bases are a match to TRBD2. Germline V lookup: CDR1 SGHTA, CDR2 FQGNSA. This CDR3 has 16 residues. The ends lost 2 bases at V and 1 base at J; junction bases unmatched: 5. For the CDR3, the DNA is TGTGCCAGCAGCTTATCTGTTAGCGGGGGCCAAGAGACCCAGTACTTC. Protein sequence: CASSLSVSGGQETQYF.

CDR3 amino acids: CASSHPGQIYGYTF. CDR3 DNA sequence: TGCGCCAGCAGCCACCCCGGACAGATCTATGGCTACACCTTC. The chain links TRBV4-1 to TRBJ1-2; D possibly corresponds to TRBD1 (6 bases). The germline CDR1 and CDR2 sequences are MGHRA and YSYEKL. V dropped 3 bases and J dropped 4 bases, with 12 bases sitting between them. CDR3 length: 14 amino acids.

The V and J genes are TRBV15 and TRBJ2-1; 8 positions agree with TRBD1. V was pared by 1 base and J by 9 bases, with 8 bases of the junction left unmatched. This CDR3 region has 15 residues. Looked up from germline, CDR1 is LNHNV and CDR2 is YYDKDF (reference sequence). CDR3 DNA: TGTGCCACCAGCAGAGGGCAGGGGGCAAATTCTGAGCAGTTCTTC. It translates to CATSRGQGANSEQFF. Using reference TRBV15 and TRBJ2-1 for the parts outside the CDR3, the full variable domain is DAMVIQNPRYQVTQFGKPVTLSCSQTLNHNVMYWYQQKSSQAPKLLFHYYDKDFNNEADTPDNFQSRRPNTSFCFLDIRSPGLGDTAMYLCATSRGQGANSEQFFGPGTRLTVL.

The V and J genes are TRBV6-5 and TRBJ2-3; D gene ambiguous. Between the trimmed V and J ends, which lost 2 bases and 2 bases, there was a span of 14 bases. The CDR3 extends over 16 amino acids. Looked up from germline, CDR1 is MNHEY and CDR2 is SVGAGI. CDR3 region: CASSYNGGYYTDTQYF. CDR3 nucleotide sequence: TGTGCCAGCAGTTACAATGGCGGTTATTACACAGATACGCAGTATTTT.

DNA for the CDR3: TGTGCCAGCAGCGTCCTCCCCCTGGGGGGGGGAAACACCATATATTTT. Residues: CASSVLPLGGGNTIYF. The genes are TRBV9 and TRBJ1-3; D perhaps matches TRBD1 (5 bases). V was clipped by 2 bases and J by 4 bases, with 16 bases between them. CDR1 SGDLS and CDR2 YYNGEE come from the germline V gene. The CDR3 spans 16 residues.

The CDR3 loop is CASSNREKVTDEQFF. CDR3 DNA sequence: TGTGCCAGTAGCAACAGGGAGAAGGTGACGGATGAGCAGTTCTTC. This chain links TRBV19 with TRBJ2-1, with a tentative D call TRBD1 (6 bases). The CDR3 is made up of 15 amino acids. The ends were cut back, 6 bases at V and 8 bases at J, with 20 bases in the middle. Germline V lookup: CDR1 LNHDA, CDR2 SQIVND (reference sequence).

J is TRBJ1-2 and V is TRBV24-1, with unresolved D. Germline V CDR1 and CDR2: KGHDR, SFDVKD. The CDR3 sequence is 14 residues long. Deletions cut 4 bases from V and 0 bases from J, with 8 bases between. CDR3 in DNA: TGTGCCACCAGTGACTTTCGTTCTAACTATGGCTACACCTTC. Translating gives CATSDFRSNYGYTF.

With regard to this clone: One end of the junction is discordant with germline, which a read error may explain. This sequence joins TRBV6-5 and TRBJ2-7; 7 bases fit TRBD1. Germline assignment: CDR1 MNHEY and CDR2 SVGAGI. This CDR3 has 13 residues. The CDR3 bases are TGTGCCAGCAGGAACAGGGGCTCCCACGAGCAGTACTTC. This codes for CASRNRGSHEQYF.

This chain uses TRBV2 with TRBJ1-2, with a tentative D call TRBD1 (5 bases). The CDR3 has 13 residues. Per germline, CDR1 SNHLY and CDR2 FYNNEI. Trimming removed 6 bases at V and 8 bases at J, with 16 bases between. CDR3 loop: CASRNGGSSGYTF. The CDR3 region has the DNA TGTGCCAGCAGGAACGGGGGGTCGTCAGGCTACACCTTC.

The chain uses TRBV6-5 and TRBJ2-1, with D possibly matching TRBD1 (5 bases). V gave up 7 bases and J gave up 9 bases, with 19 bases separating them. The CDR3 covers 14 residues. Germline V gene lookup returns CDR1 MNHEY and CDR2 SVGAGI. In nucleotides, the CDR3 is TGTGCCAGCACTTGGGGCCATCCCGGCGGTGAGCAGTTCTTC. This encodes CASTWGHPGGEQFF.

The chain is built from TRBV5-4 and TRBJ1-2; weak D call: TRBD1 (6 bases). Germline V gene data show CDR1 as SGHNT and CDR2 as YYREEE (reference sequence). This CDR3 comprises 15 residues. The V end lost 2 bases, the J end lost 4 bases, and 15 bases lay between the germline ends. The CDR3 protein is CASSFQDRVSYGYTF. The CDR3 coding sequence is TGTGCCAGCAGCTTCCAGGACAGAGTTTCCTATGGCTACACCTTC.

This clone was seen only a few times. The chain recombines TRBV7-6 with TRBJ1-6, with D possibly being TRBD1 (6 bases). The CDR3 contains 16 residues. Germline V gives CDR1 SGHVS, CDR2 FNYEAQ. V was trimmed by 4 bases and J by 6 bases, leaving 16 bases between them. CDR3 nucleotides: TGTGCCAGCAGCTCTATGGGGGCGCCGGGTAATTCACCCCTCCACTTT. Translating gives CASSSMGAPGNSPLHF.